Following are 5 T cell receptor beta chains from one sample sequenced in a study of T cell responses to AZD1222 COVID-19 vaccine (TCRdb year 2021). The sample's time point, from its label and the paper: baseline before first vaccination. The library was prepared using the immunoSEQ multiplex PCR assay. Held by TCRdb, this immuneACCESS table contains in-frame sequences only and omits some clones. Under half of the omission traces to an unresolved V gene where checked; the cause of the rest is unknown. Here the sample has tens of thousands of clones; roughly 88% occur a single time. The leading ten clones occupy roughly 14% of the sample. Sequenced here: peripheral blood, sampled on day 0 of AZD1222 vaccination. The receptors were sampled from an adult in good health.

The gene calls are TRBV19 and TRBJ2-1; 7 positions match TRBD1. This CDR3 has 16 residues. Per germline, CDR1 LNHDA and CDR2 SQIVND (reference sequence). With V trimmed by 5 bases and J by 4 bases, 11 bases remained unmatched. The CDR3 loop reads CASSARTGGPYNEQFF. The DNA for the CDR3 is TGTGCCAGTAGTGCCCGGACAGGTGGGCCATACAATGAGCAGTTCTTC.

CDR3 nucleotide sequence: TGTGCCAGCAGTTGGACAGATAACACTGAAGCTTTCTTT. Protein: CASSWTDNTEAFF. This sequence joins TRBV12-3 or TRBV12-4 and TRBJ1-1; tentative D call: TRBD1 (6 bases). The CDR3 runs to 13 residues. Trimming took 4 bases from V and 2 from J, leaving 8 bases between them.

The CDR3 sequence: CASSLDPANTEAFF. As DNA, the CDR3 is TGTGCCAGCAGCTTAGATCCTGCCAACACTGAAGCTTTCTTT. The J gene is TRBJ1-1, the V gene TRBV11-3; D unresolved. The CDR3 runs to 14 residues. Germline CDR1 reads SGHNT; CDR2 reads YENEEA. V shed 0 bases and J shed 2 bases, with 7 bases lying between them. Full variable domain (rest looked up from reference TRBV11-3 and TRBJ1-1): EAGVVQSPRYKIIEKKQPVAFWCNPISGHNTLYWYLQNLGQGPELLIRYENEEAVDDSQLPKDRFSAERLKGVDSTLKIQPAELGDSAVYLCASSLDPANTEAFFGQGTRLTVV.

J is TRBJ2-1 and V is TRBV29-1; TRBD2 aligns across 8 bases. Germline V gives CDR1 SQVTM, CDR2 ANQGSEA. V shed 6 bases, J shed 3 bases, and the junction held 4 bases outside the gene matches. The CDR3 is 13 amino acids. The CDR3 DNA reads as TGCAGCGTGACTAGCGAACTCTACAATGAGCAGTTCTTC. Protein product: CSVTSELYNEQFF.

The chain employs TRBV9 and TRBJ2-3; D unclear. Trimming shortened V by 0 bases and J by 1 base, and 6 bases separated the two germline ends. In germline, CDR1 is SGDLS, CDR2 YYNGEE. This CDR3 contains 14 residues. The CDR3 here is CASSVGTGTDTQYF. The CDR3 coding sequence is TGTGCCAGCAGCGTAGGGACCGGCACAGATACGCAGTATTTT.